This is a list of T cell receptor beta chains from one sample in a study of T cell clones after liver transplantation. Data came from immunoSEQ multiplex PCR; TCRdb stores just in-frame clones and leaves some out. The sample has over 55,000 clones, about 71% seen once; the top ten hold about 3%. Sequenced material: CD4+ T cells from blood, taken at the approximately 16-month timepoint. The receptors here all came from a human patient who received a liver transplant. Some of the T cells might come from the graft donor. Both conserved end residues are part of each CDR3. D genes are given only for firm matches. Not all rows give a size; the values are once, few, many and, for expanded clones, a class.

CDR3 DNA | CDR3 protein | D gene | J gene | V gene | clone size
TGCGCCAGCAGCTTGTATCTCAATGAGCAGTTCTTC | CASSLYLNEQFF | - | TRBJ2-1 | TRBV5-1 | few
TGTGCCAGCAGGAGGACAGGGCGCTACAATGAGCAGTTCTTC | CASRRTGRYNEQFF | TRBD1 | TRBJ2-1 | TRBV2 | -
TGTGCCAGTAAGAGGGGGGGAGGGGCAGATACGCAGTATTTT | CASKRGGGADTQYF | - | TRBJ2-3 | TRBV19 | -
TGTGCCAGTAGTACGCTTATAGCGGGATCCTACAATGAGCAGTTCTTC | CASSTLIAGSYNEQFF | TRBD2 | TRBJ2-1 | TRBV19 | few
TGTGCCAGCAGTGAGGGACAGGTTGCGGACACCGGGGAGCTGTTTTTT | CASSEGQVADTGELFF | TRBD1 | TRBJ2-2 | TRBV25-1 | -
TGTGCCAGCAGCTTAACTTCGTCCGGGACAGGCAATCAGCCCCAGCATTTT | CASSLTSSGTGNQPQHF | TRBD1 | TRBJ1-5 | TRBV7-9 | medium-sized
TGTGCCAGCAGTTTAGGGGGCAGGACAGGGGGCATTTGGCCCCAGCATTTT | CASSLGGRTGGIWPQHF | TRBD1 | TRBJ1-5 | TRBV27 | -
TGTGCCAGCAGCTCCTTTAGCGGGAGTGGGGAGTCTGAGCAGTTCTTC | CASSSFSGSGESEQFF | TRBD2 | TRBJ2-1 | TRBV7-6 | -
TGTGCCAGCAGCTTGTCAGGGGCCTCGAACACCGGGGAGCTGTTTTTT | CASSLSGASNTGELFF | - | TRBJ2-2 | TRBV5-4 | -
TGTGCCAGCACCCCGCTCTGGAATAGCAATCAGCCCCAGCATTTT | CASTPLWNSNQPQHF | - | TRBJ1-5 | TRBV6-1 | -
TGTGCCAGCAGCTCCTCGGGAGTGGCCTACAATGAGCAGTTCTTC | CASSSSGVAYNEQFF | - | TRBJ2-1 | TRBV5-4 | -
TGTGCCAGTAGGAGGCGGGGGGTCGGGGTAGAGTCACAAAACATTCAGTACTTC | CASRRRGVGVESQNIQYF | TRBD2 | TRBJ2-4 | TRBV19 | -
TGCGCCAGCAGGTCCAGCGGGGGGGCTTACAATGAGCAGTTCTTC | CASRSSGGAYNEQFF | TRBD2 | TRBJ2-1 | TRBV5-1 | -
TGTGCCAGCAGTGTGGACAGGGGGCTGGAGACCCAGTACTTC | CASSVDRGLETQYF | TRBD1 | TRBJ2-5 | TRBV6-1 | -
TGTGCCAGCAGGCGTGGTCGCACCCCGGCGAACACCGGGGAGCTGTTTTTT | CASRRGRTPANTGELFF | - | TRBJ2-2 | TRBV27 | -
TGTGCCAGCAGTCGGATAACAGGACAGGGTTACACTGAAGCTTTCTTT | CASSRITGQGYTEAFF | TRBD1 | TRBJ1-1 | TRBV28 | -
TGTGCCAGCAGCCCGGGGACTAGCGGGAGTCTAGGTGAGCAGTTCTTC | CASSPGTSGSLGEQFF | TRBD2 | TRBJ2-1 | TRBV7-2 | -
TGTGCCAGCAGCCCCGGGACTATCTTGACCGGGGAGCTGTTTTTT | CASSPGTILTGELFF | TRBD2 | TRBJ2-2 | TRBV6-5 | -
TGTGCCAGCAGCAGCTCGGGACAGAGGGTGAACACCGGGGAGCTGTTTTTT | CASSSSGQRVNTGELFF | TRBD1 | TRBJ2-2 | TRBV7-6 | once
TGTGTCAGAAGCTTAGATGCCGGACTAGGCCCTCGGGAGACCCAGTACTTC | CVRSLDAGLGPRETQYF | - | TRBJ2-5 | TRBV7-5 | -
TGCAGCGCCCGAGGGGGGGTACTAGATACGCAGTATTTT | CSARGGVLDTQYF | - | TRBJ2-3 | TRBV29-1 | few
TGCAGCGTTGGTTTTACGGACACCGGGGAGCTGTTTTTT | CSVGFTDTGELFF | - | TRBJ2-2 | TRBV29-1 | -
TGTGCCAGCAGCCGATACCCGCCGCAGGGCGCGAACACCGGGGAGCTGTTTTTT | CASSRYPPQGANTGELFF | - | TRBJ2-2 | TRBV14 | once
TGTGCCAGCGCTCTCCTTGGGGAGCAGTTCTTC | CASALLGEQFF | - | TRBJ2-1 | TRBV25-1 | -
TGTGCCAGCAGTTTGATGCAGGGGGGAGATTCACCCCTCCACTTT | CASSLMQGGDSPLHF | TRBD1 | TRBJ1-6 | TRBV28 | -
TGTGCTAGTGGTTTAGCGGGAGGGTCCAGAGAGACCCAGTACTTC | CASGLAGGSRETQYF | TRBD2 | TRBJ2-5 | TRBV12-5 | -
TGCGCCAGCAGCTTGGGTCCCAGTCCGGGTCAGCCCCAGCATTTT | CASSLGPSPGQPQHF | - | TRBJ1-5 | TRBV5-1 | many
TGTGCCAGCAGATCACAGGGGGCGAGTTACAATGAGCAGTTCTTC | CASRSQGASYNEQFF | TRBD1 | TRBJ2-1 | TRBV2 | -
TGTGCCAGCAGCCCTCCCAGCGTCTCCTACAATGAGCAGTTCTTC | CASSPPSVSYNEQFF | - | TRBJ2-1 | TRBV7-2 | once
TGCGCCAGCAGCCCCCAGGGGGGAGAATCCTACAATGAGCAGTTCTTC | CASSPQGGESYNEQFF | - | TRBJ2-1 | TRBV5-1 | few
TGCGCCAGCACACTTGGCATGGGTTCGAACACTGAAGCTTTCTTT | CASTLGMGSNTEAFF | - | TRBJ1-1 | TRBV5-1 | few
TGCGCCAGCAGCCCCCACCCGACAGGCCTCCAAGAGACCCAGTACTTC | CASSPHPTGLQETQYF | - | TRBJ2-5 | TRBV5-1 | -
TGTGCTAGTGGTACGGGACAGGGGGAAAAACTGTTTTTT | CASGTGQGEKLFF | TRBD1 | TRBJ1-4 | TRBV12-5 | -
TGCGCCAGCAGCTTAAGACAGGAGGACACTGAAGCTTTCTTT | CASSLRQEDTEAFF | - | TRBJ1-1 | TRBV5-1 | -
TGTGCCAGCAGCTTAGGGCGGGACAGGGAGTTCTTC | CASSLGRDREFF | TRBD1 | TRBJ2-1 | TRBV7-9 | -
TGTGCTAGCAGCACGGGTCCTTATGAGACCCAGTACTTC | CASSTGPYETQYF | - | TRBJ2-5 | TRBV7-7 | -
TGTGCCTGGAGCGGGGGAGCTAGCGGGCGGAGCTCCTACAATGAGCAGTTCTTC | CAWSGGASGRSSYNEQFF | TRBD2 | TRBJ2-1 | TRBV30 | -
TGTGCCAGCTCGCAAAGGGGAGATACGCAGTATTTT | CASSQRGDTQYF | - | TRBJ2-3 | TRBV18 | few